These T cell receptor beta chains were read from a single sample in a study of blood T cell repertoires in COVID-19. Only in-frame clones appear in the TCRdb table, and some are missing; sequencing was by immunoSEQ multiplex PCR. The table lists roughly 150,000 clones, approximately 88% of them singletons. Sample: peripheral blood. The receptors were sampled from a human donor in a cohort sampled during active COVID-19. Both conserved end residues are part of each CDR3. D genes are given only for firm matches. Part of the rows lack a size; the others show once, few, many or a class for expanded clones.

abundance: -; d_gene: -; j_gene: TRBJ1-1; v_gene: TRBV6-1; CDR3aa: CASSENRLNTEAFF; CDR3nt: TGTGCCAGCAGTGAAAACAGGTTGAACACTGAAGCTTTCTTT
abundance: -; d_gene: -; j_gene: TRBJ2-5; v_gene: TRBV7-3; CDR3aa: CASSLAGAGRETQYF; CDR3nt: TGTGCCAGCAGCTTAGCGGGGGCAGGGAGGGAGACCCAGTACTTC
abundance: -; d_gene: -; j_gene: TRBJ2-7; v_gene: TRBV7-2; CDR3aa: CASSLNSLSYEQYF; CDR3nt: TGTGCCAGCAGCTTAAATTCTCTCTCCTACGAGCAGTACTTC
abundance: -; d_gene: TRBD1; j_gene: TRBJ2-7; v_gene: TRBV19; CDR3aa: CASSAASGTGGSYEQYF; CDR3nt: TGTGCCAGTAGTGCCGCCTCCGGGACAGGGGGATCCTACGAGCAGTACTTC
abundance: -; d_gene: TRBD1; j_gene: TRBJ1-2; v_gene: TRBV7-8; CDR3aa: CASSLQGATGYGYTF; CDR3nt: TGTGCCAGCAGCCTACAGGGGGCGACGGGCTATGGCTACACCTTC
abundance: once; d_gene: TRBD2; j_gene: TRBJ2-5; v_gene: TRBV4-1; CDR3aa: CASSLGLAAAETQYF; CDR3nt: TGCGCCAGCAGCCTCGGACTAGCTGCCGCAGAGACCCAGTACTTC
abundance: -; d_gene: TRBD2; j_gene: TRBJ2-5; v_gene: TRBV2; CDR3aa: CASSGLAGPKTQYF; CDR3nt: TGTGCCAGCAGTGGACTAGCGGGGCCTAAGACCCAGTACTTC
abundance: -; d_gene: TRBD1; j_gene: TRBJ2-5; v_gene: TRBV7-3; CDR3aa: CASSSGTAALETQYF; CDR3nt: TGTGCCAGCAGCTCCGGGACAGCGGCGCTAGAGACCCAGTACTTC
abundance: -; d_gene: -; j_gene: TRBJ1-6; v_gene: TRBV2; CDR3aa: CASSGDIGANSPLHF; CDR3nt: TGTGCCAGCAGTGGGGACATTGGGGCTAATTCACCCCTCCACTTT
abundance: -; d_gene: TRBD2; j_gene: TRBJ2-5; v_gene: TRBV4-1; CDR3aa: CASSQGAGRIQETQYF; CDR3nt: TGCGCCAGCAGCCAAGGAGCGGGGCGAATTCAAGAGACCCAGTACTTC
abundance: -; d_gene: -; j_gene: TRBJ2-2; v_gene: TRBV7-2; CDR3aa: CASSLLTAKPGELFF; CDR3nt: TGTGCCAGCAGCTTACTCACCGCCAAGCCCGGGGAGCTGTTTTTT
abundance: once; d_gene: -; j_gene: TRBJ1-4; v_gene: TRBV6-1; CDR3aa: CASSDNLYRATNEKLFF; CDR3nt: TGTGCCAGCAGTGACAACCTTTACAGGGCAACTAATGAAAAACTGTTTTTT
abundance: -; d_gene: -; j_gene: TRBJ1-1; v_gene: TRBV16; CDR3aa: CASSQLRQGTEAFF; CDR3nt: TGTGCCAGCAGCCAATTGCGCCAGGGAACTGAAGCTTTCTTT
abundance: -; d_gene: TRBD2; j_gene: TRBJ2-2; v_gene: TRBV23-1; CDR3aa: CASSQSREGAGELFF; CDR3nt: TGCGCCAGCAGTCAATCGAGGGAGGGAGCCGGGGAGCTGTTTTTT
abundance: -; d_gene: TRBD2; j_gene: TRBJ2-1; v_gene: TRBV7-2; CDR3aa: CASRTSGGANEQFF; CDR3nt: TGTGCCAGCCGCACCAGCGGGGGGGCGAATGAGCAGTTCTTC
abundance: -; d_gene: -; j_gene: TRBJ1-5; v_gene: TRBV7-9; CDR3aa: CASSLGPITSDQPQHF; CDR3nt: TGTGCCAGCAGCTTAGGCCCCATAACTTCCGATCAGCCCCAGCATTTT
abundance: -; d_gene: TRBD1; j_gene: TRBJ2-1; v_gene: TRBV5-6; CDR3aa: CASSLGTGRMDEQFF; CDR3nt: TGTGCCAGCAGCTTGGGGACAGGGAGGATGGATGAGCAGTTCTTC
abundance: -; d_gene: TRBD1; j_gene: TRBJ1-1; v_gene: TRBV4-2; CDR3aa: CASSQAGQVRTEAFF; CDR3nt: TGTGCCAGCAGCCAAGCTGGACAGGTTCGCACTGAAGCTTTCTTT
abundance: -; d_gene: -; j_gene: TRBJ2-1; v_gene: TRBV13; CDR3aa: CASSLVSGFYNEQFF; CDR3nt: TGTGCCAGCAGCTTAGTATCGGGATTCTACAATGAGCAGTTCTTC
abundance: few; d_gene: -; j_gene: TRBJ1-1; v_gene: TRBV7-9; CDR3aa: CASGKGQMNTEAFF; CDR3nt: TGTGCCAGCGGGAAGGGGCAGATGAACACTGAAGCTTTCTTT
abundance: -; d_gene: TRBD2; j_gene: TRBJ2-1; v_gene: TRBV9; CDR3aa: CASSVGAGGYNEQFF; CDR3nt: TGTGCCAGCAGCGTAGGAGCGGGGGGATACAATGAGCAGTTCTTC
abundance: -; d_gene: -; j_gene: TRBJ2-3; v_gene: TRBV18; CDR3aa: CASSPPPYTDTQYF; CDR3nt: TGTGCCAGCTCACCACCCCCTTACACAGATACGCAGTATTTT
abundance: -; d_gene: TRBD2; j_gene: TRBJ2-7; v_gene: TRBV5-3; CDR3aa: CARSVSGGFTYEQYF; CDR3nt: TGTGCCAGAAGCGTTAGCGGGGGTTTTACCTACGAGCAGTACTTC
abundance: -; d_gene: TRBD1; j_gene: TRBJ2-2; v_gene: TRBV5-4; CDR3aa: CASSYRTGAFSNTGELFF; CDR3nt: TGTGCCAGCAGCTACCGGACAGGGGCCTTTTCGAACACCGGGGAGCTGTTTTTT
abundance: -; d_gene: TRBD1; j_gene: TRBJ1-2; v_gene: TRBV27; CDR3aa: CASSSQGGGGYTF; CDR3nt: TGTGCCAGCAGTTCACAGGGGGGAGGAGGCTACACCTTC